This T cell receptor (beta chain) came from a study of shared clonotypes between healthy human individuals. Profiled with immunoSEQ multiplex PCR; TCRdb holds only in-frame clones, not every one. The table shows approximately 2,000,000 clones, with about 94% occurring only once. Positive CCR7 selection of CD45RO-negative cells yielded the naive CD8 cells, and terminally differentiated effector memory CD45RA+ cells were excluded. Comments on this clone: Other nucleotide sequences in the sample specify the same CDR3.

The specimen sequenced was naive CD8+ T cells from PBMCs. The receptor was isolated from a man between 18 and 35 years old in good health. Some clones in this sample may be carry-over from other donors' samples.

DNA of the CDR3: TGTGCCAGCAGTTATAGGGGTACAGATACGCAGTATTTT. This gives the protein CASSYRGTDTQYF. The rearrangement joins TRBV6-5 to TRBJ2-3; TRBD1 might be the D (5 bases). This CDR3 is built from 13 residues. Germline V lookup: CDR1 MNHEY, CDR2 SVGAGI. V lost 3 bases and J lost 3, with 7 bases in between.